One sample yielded the 30 T cell receptor beta chains listed below, sequenced in a study of T cell responses to AZD1222 COVID-19 vaccine. The assay was immunoSEQ multiplex PCR, and TCRdb's table has in-frame clones only and misses some. The sample consists of tens of thousands of clones, around 85% of them appearing once. The sample was peripheral blood, taken 28 days after the second AZD1222 dose. The source of these receptors is an adult who received the AZD1222 COVID-19 vaccine.

This sequence joins TRBV4-3 and TRBJ1-2; 8 bases agree with TRBD1. Germline V gene sequence: CDR1 LGHNA, CDR2 YSLEER. Trimming cost V 4 bases and J 7 bases; bases outside gene matches: 2. This CDR3 is 12 amino acids long. CDR3 protein: CASSPGQGGYTF. The CDR3 DNA sequence: TGCGCCAGCAGCCCCGGACAGGGTGGCTACACCTTC.

The rearrangement joins TRBV11-2 to TRBJ2-5; perhaps D is TRBD1 or TRBD2 (5 bases each). Germline CDR1 and CDR2: SGHAT and FQNNGV. This CDR3 is built from 14 residues. The V gene lost 5 bases and the J gene lost 2 bases, with 12 bases spanning the gap. The CDR3 DNA is TGTGCCAGCAGCAAGACTTGGGGGCAAGAGACCCAGTACTTC. The encoded protein is CASSKTWGQETQYF.

This clone was detected only a few times. The chain carries TRBV4-2 and TRBJ2-3; D uncertain. Per germline, CDR1 LGHNA and CDR2 YNFKEQ. Between the trimmed V and J ends, which lost 0 bases and 3 bases, there was a span of 10 bases. The CDR3 runs to 15 residues. The CDR3 protein is CASSQEWFATDTQYF. Here the CDR3 DNA reads TGTGCCAGCAGCCAAGAATGGTTCGCGACAGATACGCAGTATTTT.

This clone has only a few counts. V and J are TRBV28 and TRBJ2-7; D might be TRBD1 (5 bases). The CDR3 loop spans 17 amino acids. V shed 6 bases and J shed 0 bases, with 21 bases lying between them. Germline assignment: CDR1 MDHEN and CDR2 SYDVKM. The CDR3 sequence: CASSYQQPIDSSYEQYF. As DNA, the CDR3 is TGTGCCAGCAGCTATCAACAACCTATCGACAGCTCCTACGAGCAGTACTTC.

This chain uses TRBV5-1 with TRBJ2-6; 9 bases line up with TRBD1. CDR1 is SGHRS, CDR2 YFSETQ, per germline. Trimming at V came to 3 bases and at J to 0 bases, leaving 1 base not matched to a gene. CDR3 length equals 16 residues. The CDR3 DNA reads TGCGCCAGCAGCTCGGGACAGGGCTCTGGGGCCAACGTCCTGACTTTC. It yields the protein CASSSGQGSGANVLTF.

The chain recombines TRBV10-3 with TRBJ1-4; D may be TRBD1 (5 bases). Germline CDR1 reads ENHRY; CDR2 reads SYGVKD. Trimming shortened V by 6 bases and J by 0 bases, and 11 bases separated the two germline ends. This CDR3 region has 15 residues. This chain's CDR3 is CAIRGTVATNEKLFF. As DNA, the CDR3 is TGTGCCATCAGGGGGACTGTGGCAACTAATGAAAAACTGTTTTTT.

The chain is built from TRBV10-3 and TRBJ2-3, with a possible D match to TRBD1 (6 bases). V lost 6 bases, J lost 0 bases, and 16 bases lay in between. CDR3 length: 16 residues. CDR1 and CDR2 (germline): ENHRY, SYGVKD. The CDR3 region is CAIRDSGTQSTDTQYF. DNA of the CDR3: TGTGCCATCAGGGACTCCGGGACACAGAGCACAGATACGCAGTATTTT.

V gene TRBV7-8 combines with J gene TRBJ1-5; maybe TRBD1 (5 bases). The CDR3 is 16 amino acids. With 2 bases removed from V and 3 bases from J, the gap between germline ends came to 14 bases. Germline CDR1 SGHVS, CDR2 FQNEAQ. The CDR3 spells CASSLTGQANNQPQHF. The CDR3 DNA sequence: TGTGCCAGCAGCTTAACGGGGCAGGCGAACAATCAGCCCCAGCATTTT.

This clone appeared once. The rearrangement uses TRBV6-1 and TRBJ2-7; D may match TRBD1 or TRBD2 (5 bases each). The CDR3 sequence is 15 residues long. Per germline, CDR1 MNHNS and CDR2 SASEGT. V gave up 0 bases and J gave up 2 bases, with 11 bases separating them. The CDR3 spells CASSEAGDSAYEQYF. Written as DNA, the CDR3 is TGTGCCAGCAGTGAAGCGGGGGATAGCGCCTACGAGCAGTACTTC.

This rearrangement joins TRBV6-6 to TRBJ2-1; D call uncertain. Germline-derived CDR1 and CDR2 are MNHNY and SVGAGI (reference sequence). With 1 base removed from V and 0 bases from J, the gap between germline ends came to 4 bases. CDR3 length: 14 amino acids. The CDR3 spells CASSYFSSYNEQFF. In DNA form, the CDR3 reads TGTGCCAGCAGTTACTTCAGCTCCTACAATGAGCAGTTCTTC.

The J gene is TRBJ1-4, the V gene TRBV3-1 (or the pseudogene TRBV3-2); the D is unclear. The V gene's germline CDR1 is LGHDT and CDR2 YNNKEL (reference sequence). The CDR3 extends over 14 amino acids. V shed 3 bases and J shed 4 bases, with 9 bases lying between them. The CDR3 nucleotides read TGTGCCAGCAGCCAGCAGGCTTTTAATGAAAAACTGTTTTTT. Translation: CASSQQAFNEKLFF.

V and J are TRBV25-1 and TRBJ2-3, with D possibly being TRBD1 or TRBD2 (5 bases each). CDR1 MGHDK and CDR2 SYGVNS come from the germline V gene. V lost 4 bases to trimming and J lost 6 bases, with 5 bases between them. The CDR3 is made up of 11 amino acids. Here the CDR3 reads CASSGGDTQYF. The CDR3 DNA sequence: TGTGCCAGCAGTGGGGGGGATACGCAGTATTTT.

The CDR3 loop is CASSLSGGSYNEQFF. The CDR3 bases are TGTGCCAGCAGCTTAAGCGGTGGATCCTACAATGAGCAGTTCTTC. The chain combines TRBV7-3 with TRBJ2-1; D unclear. V lost 1 base and J 1 base, leaving 8 bases between the germline ends. Germline CDR1 reads SGHTA; CDR2 reads FQGTGA. There are 15 residues in the CDR3.

The CDR3, as DNA: TGTGCCAGCAGACTTGGACAGGGCAATTCACCCCTCCACTTT. Its translation: CASRLGQGNSPLHF. This chain joins TRBV6-5 and TRBJ1-6; the match to TRBD1 covers 8 bases. Germline V lookup: CDR1 MNHEY, CDR2 SVGAGI. The ends lost 6 bases at V and 7 bases at J; junction bases unmatched: 5. There are 14 residues in the CDR3.

This clone was detected ten times or more. V usage is TRBV19 and J usage is TRBJ1-2; D perhaps matches TRBD1 (5 bases). CDR1 and CDR2 (germline): LNHDA, SQIVND (reference sequence). CDR3 length: 14 amino acids. V lost 3 bases, J lost 4 bases, and 12 bases lay in between. The CDR3 spells CASSIQGEGYGYTF. The CDR3 DNA reads as TGTGCCAGTAGTATTCAGGGCGAGGGCTATGGCTACACCTTC.

The V gene is TRBV3-1 (or the pseudogene TRBV3-2), the J gene TRBJ2-7; unclear D gene. The CDR3 totals 12 residues. Trimming took off 4 bases at V and 2 bases at J, with 6 bases between the two ends. The germline gives CDR1 LGHDT, CDR2 YNNKEL (reference sequence). In nucleotides, the CDR3 is TGTGCCAGCAGCCGGAAGGCCTACGAGCAGTACTTC. The encoded protein is CASSRKAYEQYF.

This clone was detected once. The V and J genes are TRBV9 and TRBJ1-1, with D hard to call. This CDR3 has 13 amino acids. Per the germline V gene, CDR1 is SGDLS and CDR2 is YYNGEE. V was pared by 0 bases and J by 4 bases, with 7 bases between. The CDR3 loop reads CASSVGGSTEAFF. DNA for the CDR3: TGTGCCAGCAGCGTAGGGGGAAGCACTGAAGCTTTCTTT.

This clone was recorded once. The chain has TRBV18 and TRBJ2-1; 7 nucleotides match TRBD2. The V segment lost 1 base and the J segment 10 bases; nucleotides outside the gene matches: 10. The CDR3 has 15 amino acids. Germline loops: CDR1 KGHSH, CDR2 LQKENI. Here the CDR3 reads CASSPRAGVELEQFF. CDR3 nucleotide sequence: TGTGCCAGCTCACCACGCGCGGGAGTTGAGTTGGAGCAGTTCTTC. Supplemented by reference TRBV18 and TRBJ2-1, the full variable domain reads NAGVMQNPRHLVRRRGQEARLRCSPMKGHSHVYWYRQLPEEGLKFMVYLQKENIIDESGMPKERFSAEFPKEGPSILRIQQVVRGDSAAYFCASSPRAGVELEQFFGPGTRLTVL.

This clone was picked up a small number of times. V usage is TRBV19 and J usage is TRBJ1-5; 9 bases line up with TRBD1. The trim removed 7 bases at V and 6 bases at J, leaving 4 bases unmatched. Germline lookup yields CDR1 LNHDA and CDR2 SQIVND (reference sequence). The CDR3 sequence is 13 residues long. The CDR3 region has the DNA TGTGCCAGTACGGGACAGGGACTTCAGCCCCAGCATTTT. Residues: CASTGQGLQPQHF.

The chain couples TRBV3-1 (or the pseudogene TRBV3-2) to TRBJ2-7, with 8 positions matching TRBD2. The germline CDR1 and CDR2 sequences are LGHDT and YNNKEL (reference sequence). V gave up 1 base and J gave up 1 base; unmatched junction bases: 3. The CDR3 extends over 15 amino acids. The CDR3 here is CASSQGAGGSYEQYF. The CDR3, as DNA: TGTGCCAGCAGCCAAGGGGCGGGAGGTTCCTACGAGCAGTACTTC.

The J gene is TRBJ2-3, the V gene TRBV29-1; 11 nucleotides agree with TRBD2. The CDR3 loop spans 14 amino acids. Germline values: CDR1 SQVTM, CDR2 ANQGSEA. J lost 2 bases, V lost 4 bases, and 2 bases had no gene match. The DNA for the CDR3 is TGCAGCGTTGGACTAGCGGGGACCACAGATACGCAGTATTTT. This gives the protein CSVGLAGTTDTQYF.

V usage is TRBV2 and J usage is TRBJ1-5; D is uncertain. This CDR3 spans 15 amino acids. V was cut by 6 bases and J by 2 bases, with 14 bases left in between. Germline loops: CDR1 SNHLY, CDR2 FYNNEI. The CDR3 loop is CASRAGWGGNQPQHF. Written as DNA, the CDR3 is TGTGCCAGCAGGGCCGGTTGGGGAGGCAATCAGCCCCAGCATTTT.

The chain has TRBV14 and TRBJ1-5; a weak D match, TRBD1 (5 bases). This CDR3 comprises 14 residues. V lost 4 bases, J lost 1 base, and 8 bases lay in between. Germline V gene data show CDR1 as SGHDN and CDR2 as FVKESK. The CDR3 DNA reads TGTGCCAGCAGCCGCTCAGGGAGCAATCAGCCCCAGCATTTT. Its translation: CASSRSGSNQPQHF.

V and J are TRBV11-2 and TRBJ1-2; the D is unclear. Germline assignment: CDR1 SGHAT and CDR2 FQNNGV. This CDR3 has 14 residues. V lost 0 bases and J lost 8, with 13 bases in between. This chain's CDR3 is CASSLDSTGGGYTF. In DNA form, the CDR3 reads TGTGCCAGCAGCTTAGATAGCACGGGAGGCGGCTACACCTTC. Full variable domain (remainder filled in from reference TRBV11-2 and TRBJ1-2): EAGVAQSPRYKIIEKRQSVAFWCNPISGHATLYWYQQILGQGPKLLIQFQNNGVVDDSQLPKDRFSAERLKGVDSTLKIQPAKLEDSAVYLCASSLDSTGGGYTFGSGTRLTVV.

The V and J genes are TRBV10-3 and TRBJ1-2; D not resolved. In germline, CDR1 is ENHRY, CDR2 SYGVKD. With 2 bases removed from V and 4 bases from J, the gap between germline ends came to 11 bases. There are 14 residues in the CDR3. This CDR3 reads CAISEQGSGYGYTF. Here the CDR3 DNA reads TGTGCCATCAGTGAGCAAGGGTCAGGCTATGGCTACACCTTC.

This chain uses TRBV7-2 with TRBJ1-2, with D unresolved. The CDR3 contains 13 residues. Germline V CDR1 and CDR2: SGHTA, FQGNSA. V lost 4 bases to trimming and J lost 5 bases, with 11 bases between them. CDR3 region: CASSSGLAYGYTF. CDR3 DNA: TGTGCCAGCAGCTCAGGACTTGCGTATGGCTACACCTTC.

The chain employs TRBV5-1 and TRBJ1-3, with D uncertain. This CDR3 is 15 amino acids long. The V end lost 5 bases, the J end lost 0 bases, and 12 bases lay between the germline ends. CDR1 and CDR2 (germline): SGHRS, YFSETQ. The CDR3 reads CASREGGLSGNTIYF. The CDR3 bases are TGCGCCAGCAGGGAAGGTGGACTCTCTGGAAACACCATATATTTT.

This chain uses TRBV19 with TRBJ2-2, with D possibly being TRBD1 (6 bases). The germline V gene has CDR1 LNHDA and CDR2 SQIVND (reference sequence). The V end lost 4 bases, the J end lost 6 bases, and 12 bases lay between the germline ends. The CDR3 contains 14 residues. The CDR3 here is CASSNQGIAGELFF. Written as DNA, the CDR3 is TGTGCCAGTAGTAACCAGGGGATTGCCGGGGAGCTGTTTTTT.

V is TRBV10-3 and J is TRBJ1-1, with a weak D call TRBD1 (5 bases). The germline CDR1 and CDR2 sequences are ENHRY and SYGVKD. This CDR3 spans 12 amino acids. Between the trimmed V and J ends, which lost 6 bases and 8 bases, there was a span of 13 bases. CDR3 DNA: TGTGCCATCAGCCCGACAGTGGACGAAGCTTTCTTT. This encodes CAISPTVDEAFF.

The rearrangement joins TRBV10-2 to TRBJ1-5; TRBD1 matches 10 bases. This CDR3 is 15 amino acids long. V shed 6 bases, J shed 3 bases, and the junction held 5 bases outside the gene matches. Germline lookup yields CDR1 WSHSY and CDR2 SAAADI. Written as DNA, the CDR3 is TGCGCCAGCAGCTGGACAGGGGGATACAATCAGCCCCAGCATTTT. Translation gives CASSWTGGYNQPQHF.